This record looks at one T cell receptor (beta chain) sequence and its context. This sample was included in a study of chemoradiotherapy in HPV16-positive cancers. Repertoires were generated with immunoSEQ multiplex PCR, while TCRdb's copy carries only in-frame clones and drops some. This sample yields about 300 clones, of which roughly nine tenths are seen a single time; less than 8.5% belongs to the top ten. Germline V gene data show CDR1 as LNHDA and CDR2 as SQIVND (reference sequence). The ends lost 6 bases at V and 6 bases at J; junction bases unmatched: 11. The CDR3 has 15 amino acids. The TCR sequence derives from a human donor with HPV-associated anogenital cancer. Material: tumor tissue, obtained from a patient who underwent chemoradiotherapy. The rearrangement joins TRBV19 to TRBJ1-1, with 9 bases that match TRBD1. CDR3 DNA sequence: TGTGCCAGTAGCCCCCCCCGGGACAGGGTTCCTGAAGCTTTCTTT. The encoded protein is CASSPPRDRVPEAFF.